This T cell receptor beta chain originates from a study of T cells after yellow fever vaccination. The V gene's germline CDR1 is SGHTA and CDR2 FQGNSA. V lost 5 bases and J lost 13, with 12 bases in between. The CDR3 contains 12 residues. Study outcomes and limitations: Contamination by abundant bulk-population clonotypes could be present in FACS-sorted repertoires. Reappearance after the booster was seen for most primary-vaccination clones, at 96% CD4 and less than 90% CD8. Shared CD4/CD8 clonotypes were a small share, likely from convergent recombination.

Universal primer sites and UMIs were introduced during 5'RACE template-switching synthesis of TCR cDNA. TCRdb itself ran the 5' RACE reads through MiXCR, one entry per CDR3 protein. The sample lists 150,000 to 200,000 distinct CDR3 sequences; 6.2% were seen once. This clonotype was recorded many times. Its target is not known. This TCR derives from a man between 18 and 35 years old who received the YFV17D yellow fever vaccine. The rearrangement joins TRBV7-2 to TRBJ1-6, with no clear D. Sequencing used CD4+ T cells sorted from PBMCs, obtained on the day of the first yellow fever vaccination. CDR3: CASSDALLPLHF. CDR3 bases: TGTGCCAGCAGCGACGCCCTACTTCCCCTCCACTTT.